In this sample, the clone carrying this TCR beta chain turned up once. Its antigen is not known. Unique-molecular-identifier-tagged TCR beta cDNA libraries were used. TCRdb reprocessed the PCR reads via MiXCR and lists one record per CDR3 protein. Here the sample spans hundreds of thousands of distinct CDR3 sequences, 55% to 60% being singletons. These data come from a study of post-analysis software for immune sequencing data. Germline CDR1 is MNHEY and CDR2 is SVGAGI. The CDR3 runs 18 residues. V lost 6 bases and J lost 0; bases outside the gene matches: 16. Study conclusions and caveats: A handful of TRBV segments appeared more often in patients than in controls, and TRBV5-6, TRBV5-1 and TRBV20-1 were among these.

Source material: blood. The chain recombines TRBV6-5 with TRBJ1-2; TRBD1 matches 7 bases. The receptor was derived from a girl aged 2-10 years with multiple sclerosis. This CDR3 is CASRYSPGTVLANYGYTF. As DNA, the CDR3 is TGTGCCAGCAGATATAGTCCCGGGACAGTATTGGCTAACTATGGCTACACCTTC.